Listed here are 32 T cell receptor beta chains from one sample, sequenced in a study of molecular identifiers for immune sequencing clone quantification. One entry per CDR3 protein results from TCRdb running MiXCR on the PCR reads. Of around 300,000 distinct CDR3 sequences detected, under 25% appear once; the ten largest clones hold 0.65% to 0.95%. The source material was naive CD8+ T cells from blood, with Jurkat cell RNA spiked in. As to subset: FACS-sorted CD8+CD4-CCR7+CD45RA+ naive T cells. The receptors originated from a human donor in good health. Some libraries in this study had Jurkat cell RNA spiked in.

The rearrangement uses TRBV6-5 and TRBJ1-1; D uncertain. The CDR3 is 13 amino acids. V was cut by 0 bases and J by 4 bases, with 6 bases left in between. Germline lookup yields CDR1 MNHEY and CDR2 SVGAGI. The CDR3 here is CASSYSAFTEAFF. Written as DNA, the CDR3 is TGTGCCAGCAGTTACTCTGCCTTCACTGAAGCTTTCTTT.

This chain connects TRBV30 to TRBJ2-6; tentatively, D is TRBD2 (5 bases). Trimming pared 4 bases from V and 0 bases from J, leaving 13 bases between. The V gene's germline CDR1 is GTSNPN and CDR2 SVGIG (reference sequence). The CDR3 loop spans 16 amino acids. This CDR3 is CAWTPPGISGANVLTF. As DNA, the CDR3 is TGTGCCTGGACCCCGCCCGGGATCTCTGGGGCCAACGTCCTGACTTTC.

CDR3: CASSPASPGRTVGYLSDTQYF. The DNA of the CDR3 is TGTGCCAGCAGCCCCGCAAGCCCGGGAAGAACGGTTGGGTACCTCTCAGATACGCAGTATTTT. This chain links TRBV7-6 with TRBJ2-3; tentatively, D is TRBD2 (5 bases). The CDR3 has 21 amino acids. CDR1 SGHVS and CDR2 FNYEAQ come from the germline V gene. V lost 5 bases, J lost 4 bases, and 34 bases lay in between.

Concerning this clonotype itself: The junction and the germline gene differ at one end; a read error may be behind it. V and J are TRBV4-1 and TRBJ2-7, with D uncertain. This CDR3 is 12 amino acids long. From germline, CDR1 is MGHRA and CDR2 YSYEKL. DNA of the CDR3: TGCGCCAGCAGCCAAGATAGAACAGAGCTGTACTTC. Translating gives CASSQDRTELYF.

The chain recombines TRBV7-6 with TRBJ2-3; D is undetermined. The CDR3 contains 15 residues. Germline values: CDR1 SGHVS, CDR2 FNYEAQ. The germline V and J ends were trimmed by 1 base and 0 bases, with 8 bases remaining between them. The CDR3 is CASSLDHFSTDTQYF. For the CDR3, the DNA is TGTGCCAGCAGCTTAGATCATTTTAGCACAGATACGCAGTATTTT.

Worth noting for this clonotype: This may be a read error, as it is one base from a much larger clone. The J gene is TRBJ1-1, the V gene TRBV13, with 8 bases that match TRBD1. Germline CDR1 is PRHDT and CDR2 is FYEKMQ (reference sequence). This CDR3 is built from 14 residues. The DNA of the CDR3 is TGTGCCGGCAGCCCCGGACAGGGCTACACTGAAGCTTTCTTT. Amino acids: CAGSPGQGYTEAFF. Looking up the rest from reference TRBV13 and TRBJ1-1 gives the full variable domain: AAGVIQSPRHLIKEKRETATLKCYPIPRHDTVYWYQQGPGQDPQFLISFYEKMQSDKGSIPDRFSAQQFSDYHSELNMSSLELGDSALYFCAGSPGQGYTEAFFGQGTRLTVV.

Turning to this clonotype: The CDR3 carries no conserved terminal phenylalanine or tryptophan, so it likely arises from a read error. The J gene is TRBJ1-1, the V gene TRBV4-3, with D perhaps TRBD1 (5 bases). This CDR3 has 15 residues. V was pared by 1 base and J by 0 bases, with 9 bases between. Germline V gene lookup returns CDR1 LGHNA and CDR2 YSLEER. The CDR3 reads CASSQGPGLNTEAFS. The CDR3 DNA sequence: TGCGCCAGCAGCCAAGGTCCAGGGCTGAACACTGAAGCTTTCTCT.

This clonotype turned up a few times. The rearrangement joins TRBV5-6 to TRBJ2-5; the D is unclear. In germline, CDR1 is SGHDT, CDR2 YYEEEE. Trimming pared 0 bases from V and 5 bases from J, leaving 14 bases between. CDR3 length: 15 amino acids. CDR3 in amino acids: CASSLGLVGWETQYF. The CDR3, as DNA: TGTGCCAGCAGCTTGGGTCTAGTCGGATGGGAGACCCAGTACTTC.

The chain recombines TRBV25-1 with TRBJ2-5, with a possible D match to TRBD2 (5 bases). The CDR3 totals 14 residues. Trimming cost V 4 bases and J 9 bases, with 18 bases left between them. Germline CDR1 and CDR2: MGHDK and SYGVNS. The CDR3 sequence is CASSGWGPVEAQYF. As DNA, the CDR3 is TGTGCCAGCAGTGGCTGGGGTCCAGTGGAGGCCCAGTACTTC.

This clonotype was detected ten times or more. The genes are TRBV29-1 and TRBJ2-2; 7 positions match TRBD2. Germline V CDR1 and CDR2: SQVTM, ANQGSEA. V lost 6 bases, J lost 2 bases, and 6 bases stayed unmatched. This CDR3 has 14 residues. For the CDR3, the DNA is TGCAGCGTCGGTAGCGGGTATAACACCGGGGAGCTGTTTTTT. Translating gives CSVGSGYNTGELFF.

This clonotype has more than one count but fewer than ten. The chain carries TRBV11-2 and TRBJ2-5; D tentatively reads TRBD1 or TRBD2 (6 bases each). Trimming took off 4 bases at V and 2 bases at J, with 17 bases between the two ends. The CDR3 consists of 16 residues. The germline V gene encodes CDR1 SGHAT and CDR2 FQNNGV. The CDR3 sequence is CASSSRDGGLQETQYF. DNA for the CDR3: TGTGCCAGCAGCTCTCGAGACGGGGGCCTTCAAGAGACCCAGTACTTC. Using reference TRBV11-2 and TRBJ2-5 for the parts outside the CDR3, the full variable domain is EAGVAQSPRYKIIEKRQSVAFWCNPISGHATLYWYQQILGQGPKLLIQFQNNGVVDDSQLPKDRFSAERLKGVDSTLKIQPAKLEDSAVYLCASSSRDGGLQETQYFGPGTRLLVL.

This clonotype showed up many times. CDR3 coding DNA: TGTGCTAGTGGTTTGGTAACGGTAGGGGGTGGCGCCCGCAATCAGCCCCAGCATTTT. Protein sequence: CASGLVTVGGGARNQPQHF. The genes are TRBV12-5 and TRBJ1-5, with D perhaps TRBD1 (6 bases). Per the germline V gene, CDR1 is LGHNT and CDR2 is FRNRAP. V was shortened by 0 bases and J by 2 bases, with 20 bases between the two germline ends. CDR3 length equals 19 residues.

The chain combines TRBV20-1 with TRBJ2-3; D may be TRBD2 (5 bases). V shed 6 bases and J shed 0 bases, with 16 bases lying between them. Germline V gene lookup returns CDR1 DFQATT and CDR2 SNEGSKA (reference sequence). This CDR3 has 15 residues. The DNA of the CDR3 is TGCAGTGCCCAGGATGCGGACTCTAGCACAGATACGCAGTATTTT. Residues: CSAQDADSSTDTQYF.

This clonotype was seen a few times. The rearrangement uses TRBV2 and TRBJ2-3, with D tentatively TRBD1 (6 bases). This CDR3 is 20 amino acids long. The germline V and J ends were trimmed by 1 base and 2 bases, with 25 bases remaining between them. The germline gives CDR1 SNHLY, CDR2 FYNNEI. The CDR3 loop is CASSEVGPRQAILPTDTQYF. CDR3 in DNA: TGTGCCAGCAGTGAAGTCGGGCCTCGACAGGCGATCCTGCCCACAGATACGCAGTATTTT.

The chain joins TRBV20-1 to TRBJ2-5, with D unclear. V shed 2 bases and J shed 5 bases, with 9 bases lying between them. CDR3 length equals 12 residues. The V gene's germline CDR1 is DFQATT and CDR2 SNEGSKA (reference sequence). In DNA form, the CDR3 reads TGCAGTGCTAGAATTGTGATCGAGACCCAGTACTTC. This sequence encodes CSARIVIETQYF.

Concerning this clonotype: Just one base apart from a much larger clone, this may be a read error. CDR3 loop: CASRDPYDGELFF. DNA of the CDR3: TGTGCCAGCCGGGACCCCTATGACGGGGAGCTGTTTTTT. The rearrangement joins TRBV6-2 or TRBV6-3 to TRBJ2-2; TRBD1 or TRBD2 may be the D gene (5 bases each). V lost 8 bases and J 7 bases, leaving 14 bases between the germline ends. Germline values: CDR1 MNHEY, CDR2 SVGEGT. This CDR3 contains 13 residues.

Turning to this clonotype: The junction and the germline gene differ at one end; a read error may be behind it. The chain couples TRBV28 to TRBJ2-7; D is uncertain. Germline V CDR1 and CDR2: MDHEN, SYDVKM. This CDR3 is built from 13 residues. DNA for the CDR3: TGTGCCAGCTGCATGGACGAGCGCTACGAGCAGTATTTC. As protein: CASCMDERYEQYF.

This clonotype was counted between two and nine times. The chain employs TRBV6-2 or TRBV6-3 and TRBJ1-5; TRBD1 might be the D (6 bases). Germline values: CDR1 MNHEY, CDR2 SVGEGT. V was trimmed by 6 bases and J by 4 bases, leaving 16 bases between them. This CDR3 is built from 15 residues. The CDR3 loop is CASRREDSLNQPQHF. The CDR3 DNA reads as TGTGCCAGCAGGAGGGAGGACAGTTTAAATCAGCCCCAGCATTTT.

Turning to this clonotype: A junction end diverges from the germline sequence, so it may reflect a read error. V gene TRBV6-5 combines with J gene TRBJ2-6; D gene ambiguous. Germline V gene sequence: CDR1 MNHEY, CDR2 SVGAGI. The CDR3 sequence is 13 residues long. The CDR3 spells CAGSPVVANVLTF. Here the CDR3 DNA reads TGTGCCGGCAGTCCTGTGGTGGCCAACGTCCTGACTTTC.

This clonotype was observed a handful of times. CDR3 residues: CATSRERVFRSYNEQFF. Here the CDR3 DNA reads TGTGCCACCAGCAGAGAAAGGGTGTTCCGGTCCTACAATGAGCAGTTCTTC. The V call is TRBV15, the J call TRBJ2-1, with D hard to call. Deletions cut 0 bases from V and 1 base from J, with 13 bases between. CDR1 is LNHNV and CDR2 is YYDKDF in the germline V gene (reference sequence). The CDR3 is 17 amino acids.

This clonotype was recorded many times. The chain couples TRBV6-2 or TRBV6-3 to TRBJ2-4; 7 bases are shared with TRBD1. Trimming took 6 bases from V and 7 from J; bases not matched to a gene: 12. The CDR3 runs 15 residues. Germline V gene data show CDR1 as MNHEY and CDR2 as SVGEGT. The CDR3 coding sequence is TGTGCCAGCAGCTCCGGGACAGCCATCTGGAACATTCAGTACTTC. Residues: CASSSGTAIWNIQYF.

This clonotype was recorded many times. As DNA, the CDR3 is TGCGCCAGCAGCCCGGGATGGAGCACAGATACGCAGTATTTT. It encodes CASSPGWSTDTQYF. This sequence joins TRBV5-1 and TRBJ2-3; possible D gene TRBD2, 5 bases. CDR3 length equals 14 residues. Trimming pared 4 bases from V and 0 bases from J, leaving 9 bases between. Germline assignment: CDR1 SGHRS and CDR2 YFSETQ.

With respect to this clonotype: The junction and the germline gene differ at one end; a read error may be behind it. The chain carries TRBV11-2 and TRBJ2-6; maybe TRBD1 (5 bases). Germline CDR1 is SGHAT and CDR2 is FQNNGV. This CDR3 contains 19 residues. CDR3 in DNA: TGTGCCAGCAGCTTAGGAAGGGGCAGGATCCGCTCTGGGGCCAACGTCCTGGCTTTC. It yields the protein CASSLGRGRIRSGANVLAF.

This clonotype was counted ten times or more. The junction does not match germline at one end; this may be a read error. The J gene is TRBJ1-5, the V gene TRBV7-9; 7 bases align to TRBD1. Germline CDR1 reads SEHNR; CDR2 reads FQNEAQ (reference sequence). The CDR3 covers 16 residues. CDR3 sequence: CASSLAQGGSNQPQHF. The CDR3 DNA sequence: TGTGCCAGCAGCTTAGCGCAGGGGGGGAGCAATCAGCCCCAACATTTT.

A few counts support this clonotype. The chain combines TRBV2 with TRBJ2-7; 7 positions match TRBD1. This CDR3 spans 15 amino acids. With 6 bases clipped from V and 2 bases from J, the junction kept 10 bases outside the gene matches. Germline CDR1 SNHLY, CDR2 FYNNEI. CDR3 sequence: CASSPWQGETYEQYF. In DNA, the CDR3 is TGTGCCAGCAGCCCCTGGCAGGGGGAAACCTACGAGCAGTACTTC.

The V and J genes are TRBV5-6 and TRBJ2-7; possible D gene TRBD2, 6 bases. Germline assignment: CDR1 SGHDT and CDR2 YYEEEE. This CDR3 spans 16 amino acids. V was clipped by 4 bases and J by 2 bases, with 19 bases between them. The CDR3 sequence is CASSQYTGTSTYEQYF. In DNA, the CDR3 is TGTGCCAGCAGCCAATACACCGGGACTTCCACCTACGAGCAGTACTTC.

The chain is built from TRBV25-1 and TRBJ1-1; TRBD1 is a possible D gene (6 bases). The CDR3 spans 17 residues. Between the trimmed V and J ends, which lost 6 bases and 0 bases, there was a span of 20 bases. Germline CDR1 reads MGHDK; CDR2 reads SYGVNS. This chain's CDR3 is CASSQGQNPTLNTEAFF. The CDR3 bases are TGTGCCAGCAGCCAGGGGCAGAACCCCACCCTGAACACTGAAGCTTTCTTT.

In its sample, this clonotype was seen a few times. The chain uses TRBV5-5 and TRBJ2-3; D unresolved. Trimming took 4 bases from V and 2 from J, leaving 11 bases between them. Per the germline V gene, CDR1 is SGHKS and CDR2 is YYEKEE (reference sequence). This CDR3 comprises 14 residues. The CDR3 here is CASSAERTTDTQYF. CDR3 bases: TGTGCCAGCAGCGCGGAACGGACCACAGATACGCAGTATTTT.

This rearrangement joins TRBV3-1 to TRBJ1-2; D not resolved. This CDR3 is built from 15 residues. Germline V gene data show CDR1 as LGHDT and CDR2 as YNNKEL (reference sequence). V lost 5 bases, J lost 0 bases, and 13 bases lay in between. CDR3 DNA sequence: TGTGCCAGCAGCTCTGGGCGCCGTGCTAACTATGGCTACACCTTC. This sequence encodes CASSSGRRANYGYTF.

The chain uses TRBV6-5 and TRBJ2-2; no clear D. Trimming cost V 0 bases and J 4 bases, with 6 bases left between them. The CDR3 has 14 residues. Germline V gene data show CDR1 as MNHEY and CDR2 as SVGAGI. CDR3 loop: CASSYSTSTGELFF. The CDR3 nucleotides read TGTGCCAGCAGTTACTCGACGAGCACCGGGGAGCTGTTTTTT.

This clonotype turned up a few times. The chain carries TRBV29-1 and TRBJ2-7; the D gene is possibly TRBD1 (5 bases). V was pared by 5 bases and J by 5 bases, with 13 bases between. The CDR3 runs to 12 residues. Per germline, CDR1 SQVTM and CDR2 ANQGSEA. The DNA for the CDR3 is TGCAGCGTTCTTCAGGGTCGCGACGAGCAGTACTTC. Translation gives CSVLQGRDEQYF.

This clonotype appeared many times. The chain recombines TRBV20-1 with TRBJ2-2; TRBD2 might be the D (6 bases). CDR1 and CDR2 (germline): DFQATT, SNEGSKA (reference sequence). V was shortened by 5 bases and J by 5 bases, with 12 bases between the two germline ends. The CDR3 has 13 residues. The CDR3 nucleotides read TGCAGTGCTCGGGACTGGATGACCGGGGAGCTGTTTTTT. Its protein is CSARDWMTGELFF.